This TCR beta chain was observed in a study of blood T cell repertoires in COVID-19. About the research overall: PBMCs, B-cell-depleted T cells, or T cells were the source of the cDNA or gDNA that made up the material.

TCRdb keeps only in-frame clones here, not all; method: immunoSEQ multiplex PCR. The table includes roughly 150,000 clones, over 60% detected once. The TCR comes from a woman of 80 years or more with acute or convalescent COVID-19. The specimen sequenced was peripheral blood.

The CDR3, as DNA: TGTGCCAGCAGCCCGACAGTCTTGGGCAACGTCCTGACTTTC. Its translation: CASSPTVLGNVLTF. J is TRBJ2-6 and V is TRBV7-9; TRBD1 might be the D (5 bases). The germline V gene encodes CDR1 SEHNR and CDR2 FQNEAQ (reference sequence). The CDR3 totals 14 residues. Trimming pared 5 bases from V and 9 bases from J, leaving 14 bases between.